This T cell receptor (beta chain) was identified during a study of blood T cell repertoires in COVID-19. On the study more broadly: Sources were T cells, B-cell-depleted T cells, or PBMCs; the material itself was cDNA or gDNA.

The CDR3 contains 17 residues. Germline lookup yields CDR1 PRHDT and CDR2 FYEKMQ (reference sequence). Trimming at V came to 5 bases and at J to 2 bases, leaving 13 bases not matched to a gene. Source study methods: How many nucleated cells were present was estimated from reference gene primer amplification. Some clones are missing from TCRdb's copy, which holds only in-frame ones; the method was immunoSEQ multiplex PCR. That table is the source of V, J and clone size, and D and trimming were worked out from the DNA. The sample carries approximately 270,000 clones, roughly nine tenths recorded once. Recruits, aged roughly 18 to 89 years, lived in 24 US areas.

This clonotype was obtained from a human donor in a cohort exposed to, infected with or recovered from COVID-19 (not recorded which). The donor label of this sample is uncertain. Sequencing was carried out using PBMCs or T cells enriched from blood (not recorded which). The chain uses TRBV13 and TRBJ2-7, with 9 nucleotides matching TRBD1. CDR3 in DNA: TGTGCCAGCAGCAAGAGACAGGGGGGGGTTATCGCCTACGAGCAGTACTTC. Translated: CASSKRQGGVIAYEQYF.